This T cell receptor beta chain is drawn from a study of OX40 agonist ivuxolimab in advanced cancers. Looking at the study overall: Two patients with cutaneous melanoma and one with hepatocellular carcinoma, three in total, showed partial responses.

This clone has a handful of counts. Its cognate antigen is unknown. Assay used: immunoSEQ multiplex PCR; TCRdb lists only in-frame clones, some missing. The data contain 25,000 to 30,000 clones, about 76% of them singletons. The study, taken as a whole, reports: Among the nonresponders, some also had low normalized T-cell clonal expansion.

From germline, CDR1 is GTSNPN and CDR2 SVGIG (reference sequence). CDR3 length: 14 residues. After removal of 2 bases from V and 5 bases from J, the junction contained 8 bases not matched to a gene. The sequencing here drew on CD4+ or CD8+ T cells sorted from blood, taken in a trial of the OX40 agonist ivuxolimab. This receptor was obtained from an adult with an advanced solid tumor such as melanoma, head and neck, liver or kidney cancer. The chain links TRBV30 to TRBJ1-1, with 7 nucleotides matching TRBD1. The CDR3 loop is CAWSIGTVGTEAFF. DNA for the CDR3: TGTGCCTGGAGTATCGGGACAGTGGGGACTGAAGCTTTCTTT.